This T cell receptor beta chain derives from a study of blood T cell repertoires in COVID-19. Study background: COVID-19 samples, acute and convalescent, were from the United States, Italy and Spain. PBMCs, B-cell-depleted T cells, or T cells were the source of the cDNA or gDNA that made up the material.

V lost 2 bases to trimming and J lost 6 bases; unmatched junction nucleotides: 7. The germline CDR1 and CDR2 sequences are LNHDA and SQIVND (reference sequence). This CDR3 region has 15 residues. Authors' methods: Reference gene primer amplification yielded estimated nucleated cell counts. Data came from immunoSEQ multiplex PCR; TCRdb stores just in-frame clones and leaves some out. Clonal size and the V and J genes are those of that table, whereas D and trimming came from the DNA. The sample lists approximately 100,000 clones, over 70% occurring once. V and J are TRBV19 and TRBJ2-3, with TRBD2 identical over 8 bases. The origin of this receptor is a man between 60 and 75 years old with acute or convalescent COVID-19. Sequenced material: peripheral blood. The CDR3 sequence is CASSITAGGSDTQYF. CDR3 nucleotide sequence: TGTGCCAGTAGTATAACCGCGGGAGGATCTGATACGCAGTATTTT.